This T cell receptor beta chain was sequenced for a study of cytomegalovirus exposure and HLA in healthy donors. 60 Vbeta and 13 Jbeta primers were used in PCR. Clones were read by immunoSEQ multiplex PCR, and TCRdb kept only the in-frame ones, dropping some. The table shows some 140,000 clones, with roughly three quarters occurring only once. The germline CDR1 and CDR2 sequences are MNHEY and SVGAGI. This CDR3 has 14 residues. With V trimmed by 7 bases and J by 4 bases, 6 bases remained unmatched. The chain has TRBV6-5 and TRBJ1-1; 10 positions match TRBD1. Sequenced input: PBMCs. This clonotype originated in a man younger than 30 in good health and CMV-seronegative. The CDR3 nucleotides read TGTGCCAGCATAGACAGGGGGCTGGGCACTGAAGCTTTCTTT. It specifies CASIDRGLGTEAFF.